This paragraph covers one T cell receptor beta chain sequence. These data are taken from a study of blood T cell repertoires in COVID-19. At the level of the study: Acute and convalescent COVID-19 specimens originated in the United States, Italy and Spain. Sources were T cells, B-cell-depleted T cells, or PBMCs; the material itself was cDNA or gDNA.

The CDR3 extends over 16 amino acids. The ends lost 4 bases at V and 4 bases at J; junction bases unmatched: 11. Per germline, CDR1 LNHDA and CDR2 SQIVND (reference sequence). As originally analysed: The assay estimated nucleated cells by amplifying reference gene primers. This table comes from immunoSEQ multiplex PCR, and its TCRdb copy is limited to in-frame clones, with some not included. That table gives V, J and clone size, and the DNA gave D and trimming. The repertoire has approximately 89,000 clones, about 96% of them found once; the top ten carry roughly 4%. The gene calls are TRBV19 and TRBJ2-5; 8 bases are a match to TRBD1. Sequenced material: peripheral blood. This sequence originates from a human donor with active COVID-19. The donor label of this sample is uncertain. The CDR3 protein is CASSKVRQGAGETQYF. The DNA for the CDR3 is TGTGCCAGTAGTAAGGTTCGGCAGGGGGCAGGAGAGACCCAGTACTTC. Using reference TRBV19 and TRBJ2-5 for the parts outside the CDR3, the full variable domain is DGGITQSPKYLFRKEGQNVTLSCEQNLNHDAMYWYRQDPGQGLRLIYYSQIVNDFQKGDIAEGYSVSREKKESFPLTVTSAQKNPTAFYLCASSKVRQGAGETQYFGPGTRLLVL.